Below are 30 T cell receptor beta chains sequenced from a single sample in a study of human CD8 memory T cell subsets. Production of TCR beta libraries used UMI-labeled 5' RACE as the method. TCRdb used MiXCR to reprocess the 5' RACE reads, holding one entry per CDR3 protein. The sample records 7,300 or so distinct CDR3 sequences, about 3.8% being singletons. What was sequenced was CD8+ T cells from PBMCs. Receptors were obtained from a human donor in good health.

This clonotype was recorded many times. The chain recombines TRBV19 with TRBJ1-1; D possibly corresponds to TRBD1 (5 bases). V dropped 5 bases and J dropped 0 bases, with 19 bases sitting between them. There are 17 residues in the CDR3. The germline V gene encodes CDR1 LNHDA and CDR2 SQIVND (reference sequence). CDR3 sequence (DNA): TGTGCCAGTAGTTCTCCTGGGCAGGGACCCATGAACACTGAAGCTTTCTTT. Translating it yields CASSSPGQGPMNTEAFF.

This chain joins TRBV27 and TRBJ2-7; 9 bases align to TRBD1. Losses at the gene ends were 7 bases for V and 0 bases for J; bases not matched to a gene: 4. The CDR3 is made up of 14 amino acids. Per the germline V gene, CDR1 is MNHEY and CDR2 is SMNVEV (reference sequence). CDR3 in DNA: TGTGCCAGCAATAACAGGGGGCACTCCTACGAGCAGTACTTC. Protein sequence: CASNNRGHSYEQYF.

This clonotype was seen at least ten times. V is TRBV21-1 and J is TRBJ1-1. TRBV21-1 is flagged as a pseudogene. The CDR3 has 14 amino acids. CDR3 residues: CASSRMGNNTEAFF. Here the CDR3 DNA reads TGTGCCAGCAGCAGAATGGGGAATAACACTGAAGCTTTCTTT.

Ten or more counts support this clonotype. The chain joins TRBV11-2 to TRBJ1-2, with D perhaps matching TRBD1 (5 bases). V dropped 5 bases and J dropped 8 bases, with 9 bases sitting between them. The germline CDR1 and CDR2 sequences are SGHAT and FQNNGV. CDR3 length equals 11 residues. CDR3: CASSPGGGYTF. The CDR3 bases are TGTGCCAGCAGCCCCGGGGGGGGCTACACCTTC. The variable domain in full, completed from reference TRBV11-2 and TRBJ1-2, reads EAGVAQSPRYKIIEKRQSVAFWCNPISGHATLYWYQQILGQGPKLLIQFQNNGVVDDSQLPKDRFSAERLKGVDSTLKIQPAKLEDSAVYLCASSPGGGYTFGSGTRLTVV.

The chain carries TRBV7-9 and TRBJ2-2, with D uncertain. Trimming removed 4 bases at V and 7 bases at J, with 7 bases between. The length of the CDR3 is 12 residues. Germline CDR1 is SEHNR and CDR2 is FQNEAQ (reference sequence). DNA of the CDR3: TGTGCCAGCAGCTCGCGTTTCGGGGAGCTGTTTTTT. It yields the protein CASSSRFGELFF.

The sample holds a few counts of this clonotype. V usage is TRBV29-1 and J usage is TRBJ2-7; D may match TRBD1 or TRBD2 (7 bases each). Trimming shortened V by 6 bases and J by 2 bases, and 17 bases separated the two germline ends. Germline CDR1 is SQVTM and CDR2 is ANQGSEA. This CDR3 has 14 amino acids. The CDR3 DNA sequence: TGCAGCGTGAGGGGAGGGGGCAGACCCTACGAGCAGTACTTC. Protein: CSVRGGGRPYEQYF.

This clonotype rates as medium-sized. The V call is TRBV12-3 or TRBV12-4, the J call TRBJ2-3, with 9 bases aligning to TRBD1. The CDR3 runs to 18 residues. The trim removed 2 bases at V and 1 base at J, leaving 10 bases unmatched. CDR3 nucleotides: TGTGCCAGCAGTTTACCGGAAGGGACAGGGCTGGGCACAGATACGCAGTATTTT. The encoded protein is CASSLPEGTGLGTDTQYF.

The chain joins TRBV7-6 to TRBJ2-2; 7 positions match TRBD1. The CDR3 consists of 17 residues. Germline V gives CDR1 SGHVS, CDR2 FNYEAQ. Trimming at V came to 1 base and at J to 4 bases, leaving 9 bases not matched to a gene. Here the CDR3 reads CASSLGHSGTATGELFF. The CDR3 DNA sequence: TGTGCCAGCAGCTTAGGACATTCTGGGACAGCCACCGGGGAGCTGTTTTTT.

This clonotype was counted at least ten times. The rearrangement uses TRBV3-1 and TRBJ2-2; D remains unclear. Trimming removed 0 bases at V and 2 bases at J, with 10 bases between. CDR1 LGHDT and CDR2 YNNKEL come from the germline V gene (reference sequence). This CDR3 has 16 residues. The CDR3 nucleotides are TGTGCCAGCAGCCAAGAAATGGACGACAACACCGGGGAGCTGTTTTTT. Translation gives CASSQEMDDNTGELFF.

This clonotype was found many times. The chain carries TRBV4-3 and TRBJ1-1; TRBD1 matches 8 bases. This CDR3 has 17 residues. V was pared by 4 bases and J by 1 base, with 11 bases of the junction left unmatched. The germline V gene encodes CDR1 LGHNA and CDR2 YSLEER. The CDR3 nucleotides are TGCGCCAGCAGCCGACAAACGGGGACAGGACCGAACACTGAAGCTTTCTTT. This encodes CASSRQTGTGPNTEAFF.

This clonotype was detected only a few times. V gene TRBV19 combines with J gene TRBJ1-1, with TRBD1 matching 7 bases. CDR1 LNHDA and CDR2 SQIVND come from the germline V gene (reference sequence). The CDR3 loop spans 13 amino acids. The ends lost 4 bases at V and 4 bases at J; junction bases unmatched: 3. CDR3 coding DNA: TGTGCCAGTAGTACTTCAGGGGGCACTGAAGCTTTCTTT. Its translation: CASSTSGGTEAFF.

The rearrangement links TRBV5-1 to TRBJ2-5; 13 bases fit TRBD2. V shed 3 bases and J 3 bases; nucleotides not matched to a gene: 8. Per the germline V gene, CDR1 is SGHRS and CDR2 is YFSETQ. This CDR3 spans 17 amino acids. This chain's CDR3 is CASSYTSGREFEETQYF. As DNA, the CDR3 is TGCGCCAGCAGCTATACTAGCGGGAGGGAATTCGAAGAGACCCAGTACTTC.

This clonotype was seen many times. Mismatch with germline at one junction end may stem from a read error. The rearrangement links TRBV13 to TRBJ1-2; tentative D call: TRBD1 (5 bases). In germline, CDR1 is PRHDT, CDR2 FYEKMQ (reference sequence). The CDR3 sequence is 11 residues long. As DNA, the CDR3 is TGTGCCAGCAGTTTAGGGGACGGCTACACCTTC. Its translation is CASSLGDGYTF.

This clonotype came up many times. The V and J genes are TRBV27 and TRBJ1-2, with a weak D call TRBD1 (5 bases). The germline V gene has CDR1 MNHEY and CDR2 SMNVEV (reference sequence). V was pared by 3 bases and J by 6 bases, with 17 bases between. This CDR3 is 15 amino acids long. CDR3 amino acids: CASSLTIFGRDGYTF. For the CDR3, the DNA is TGTGCCAGCAGTTTGACAATTTTTGGCAGGGATGGCTACACCTTC.

This clonotype was counted ten times or more. One junction end disagrees with the germline gene, perhaps due to a read error. The chain combines TRBV6-2 or TRBV6-3 with TRBJ1-1; D ambiguous. The germline gives CDR1 MNHEY, CDR2 SVGEGT. CDR3 length equals 12 residues. The CDR3 loop is CAGSYFQNEAFF. Here the CDR3 DNA reads TGTGCCGGCAGTTACTTCCAGAATGAAGCTTTCTTT.

In its sample, this clonotype was seen many times. The rearrangement uses TRBV10-3 and TRBJ1-3; D perhaps matches TRBD1 (6 bases). This CDR3 has 18 residues. Trimming left V 3 bases short and J 0 bases short, with 18 bases between. The germline gives CDR1 ENHRY, CDR2 SYGVKD. The CDR3 sequence is CAISDPVGDTSSGNTIYF. The CDR3 DNA follows: TGTGCCATCAGTGACCCAGTCGGGGACACAAGCTCTGGAAACACCATATATTTT.

This clonotype was seen ten or more times. This chain connects TRBV20-1 to TRBJ2-7; D not resolved. Trimming removed 1 base at V and 7 bases at J, with 20 bases between. CDR1 is DFQATT, CDR2 SNEGSKA, per germline (reference sequence). This CDR3 is built from 15 residues. CDR3 residues: CSARVVQQDLGEQYF. CDR3 sequence (DNA): TGCAGTGCTAGAGTCGTACAGCAGGATTTGGGGGAGCAGTACTTC.

This clonotype was picked up many times. J is TRBJ2-2 and V is TRBV11-2; 10 bases are a match to TRBD1. With 4 bases clipped from V and 5 bases from J, the junction kept 10 bases outside the gene matches. The CDR3 runs to 17 residues. The germline gives CDR1 SGHAT, CDR2 FQNNGV. The CDR3, as DNA: TGTGCCAGCAGCTCACCCAGACAGGGGGCGGATACCGGGGAGCTGTTTTTT. Its protein product is CASSSPRQGADTGELFF.

There are many counts of this clonotype. The V and J genes are TRBV29-1 and TRBJ1-1; tentatively, D is TRBD1 (5 bases). Trimming cost V 0 bases and J 12 bases, with 20 bases left between them. The germline V gene encodes CDR1 SQVTM and CDR2 ANQGSEA. The CDR3 extends over 14 amino acids. The CDR3 DNA sequence: TGCAGCGTTGAAGATGGGGGAGGGTACGGGGTTTCTTTCTTT. It translates to CSVEDGGGYGVSFF. The whole variable domain, filled in from reference TRBV29-1 and TRBJ1-1, reads SAVISQKPSRDICQRGTSLTIQCQVDSQVTMMFWYRQQPGQSLTLIATANQGSEATYESGFVIDKFPISRPNLTFSTLTVSNMSPEDSSIYLCSVEDGGGYGVSFFGQGTRLTVV.

This clonotype was found many times. The CDR3 region is CSARDPSLAAAEQYF. In DNA, the CDR3 is TGCAGTGCTAGAGATCCGAGCCTAGCGGCTGCCGAGCAGTACTTC. The chain employs TRBV20-1 and TRBJ2-7; TRBD2 matches 7 bases. Germline assignment: CDR1 DFQATT and CDR2 SNEGSKA (reference sequence). Trimming at V came to 0 bases and at J to 6 bases, leaving 11 bases not matched to a gene. The CDR3 has 15 amino acids.

J is TRBJ2-4 and V is TRBV15; D uncertain. CDR3 length equals 17 residues. Trimming removed 10 bases from V and 1 base from J, with 23 bases in between. The germline gives CDR1 LNHNV, CDR2 YYDKDF (reference sequence). CDR3 residues: CASSEVMGRRAKNIQYF. The CDR3 nucleotides are TGTGCCAGCAGTGAAGTAATGGGAAGGCGGGCCAAAAACATTCAGTACTTC. The full variable domain, completed using reference TRBV15 and TRBJ2-4, is DAMVIQNPRYQVTQFGKPVTLSCSQTLNHNVMYWYQQKSSQAPKLLFHYYDKDFNNEADTPDNFQSRRPNTSFCFLDIRSPGLGDTAMYLCASSEVMGRRAKNIQYFGAGTRLSVL.

The V call is TRBV7-8, the J call TRBJ2-1; 7 nucleotides align to TRBD2. Trimming removed 1 base from V and 0 bases from J; junction bases left unmatched: 9. The CDR3 covers 18 residues. Per the germline V gene, CDR1 is SGHVS and CDR2 is FQNEAQ. DNA of the CDR3: TGTGCCAGCAGCTTAGTGGGGTCTAGCGGATACTCCTACAATGAGCAGTTCTTC. Protein: CASSLVGSSGYSYNEQFF.

This clonotype was counted at least ten times. The V and J genes are TRBV12-3 or TRBV12-4 and TRBJ1-1; D call uncertain. This CDR3 comprises 12 residues. The V end lost 0 bases, the J end lost 10 bases, and 9 bases lay between the germline ends. CDR3: CASSLAGWLAFF. DNA of the CDR3: TGTGCCAGCAGTTTAGCCGGTTGGCTAGCTTTCTTT.

This clonotype was seen many times. The V call is TRBV20-1, the J call TRBJ1-4; D unresolved. V was clipped by 6 bases and J by 0 bases, with 8 bases between them. CDR1 DFQATT and CDR2 SNEGSKA come from the germline V gene (reference sequence). This CDR3 contains 13 residues. The CDR3 sequence: CSAVITTNEKLFF. DNA of the CDR3: TGCAGTGCAGTCATTACAACTAATGAAAAACTGTTTTTT.

The chain carries TRBV18 and TRBJ1-1; D gene ambiguous. With 1 base removed from V and 1 base from J, the gap between germline ends came to 7 bases. The CDR3 contains 14 residues. In germline, CDR1 is KGHSH, CDR2 LQKENI. DNA for the CDR3: TGTGCCAGCTCACCACGGATTCGGAACACTGAAGCTTTCTTT. This translates into CASSPRIRNTEAFF.

This clonotype was observed many times. The chain links TRBV7-8 to TRBJ2-7; D gene ambiguous. Germline-derived CDR1 and CDR2 are SGHVS and FQNEAQ. Trimming took off 2 bases at V and 3 bases at J, with 11 bases between the two ends. This CDR3 region has 14 residues. Written as DNA, the CDR3 is TGTGCCAGCAGCTTACGAAGGGATGGCTACGAGCAGTACTTC. Amino acid sequence: CASSLRRDGYEQYF.

Relative to its sample, this clonotype is medium-sized. This chain connects TRBV20-1 to TRBJ2-1; D is unclear. Trimming removed 3 bases from V and 3 bases from J, with 12 bases in between. CDR3 length: 14 residues. In germline, CDR1 is DFQATT, CDR2 SNEGSKA (reference sequence). The CDR3 sequence: CSASNSLNYNEQFF. For the CDR3, the DNA is TGCAGTGCTAGTAATTCGCTGAACTACAATGAGCAGTTCTTC.

Many counts were recorded for this clonotype. The chain employs TRBV24-1 and TRBJ2-2; 11 nucleotides agree with TRBD1. Germline V lookup: CDR1 KGHDR, CDR2 SFDVKD. The CDR3 is 17 residues long. V was clipped by 0 bases and J by 4 bases; unmatched bases: 3. The CDR3 bases are TGTGCCACCAGTGATTTGATGGGGACAGGGGGCACCGGGGAGCTGTTTTTT. Translation gives CATSDLMGTGGTGELFF.

This clonotype was seen a few times. J is TRBJ2-1 and V is TRBV11-2; D is uncertain. Germline CDR1 reads SGHAT; CDR2 reads FQNNGV. The length of the CDR3 is 13 residues. Trimming removed 0 bases from V and 2 bases from J, with 2 bases in between. CDR3 protein: CASSLDPYNEQFF. In nucleotides, the CDR3 is TGTGCCAGCAGCTTAGACCCCTACAATGAGCAGTTCTTC.

This clonotype was observed a few times. The genes are TRBV5-8 and TRBJ2-1, with 9 bases aligning to TRBD1. The V gene end was trimmed by 7 bases and the J gene end by 6 bases; junction bases not matched to a gene: 11. The CDR3 extends over 15 amino acids. Germline CDR1 is SGHTS and CDR2 is YDEGEE. This chain's CDR3 is CASLPGQGSVNEQFF. The CDR3 DNA reads as TGTGCCAGCCTTCCTGGACAGGGGTCGGTCAATGAGCAGTTCTTC.